This TCR beta chain originates from a study of blood T cells in healthy people across ages. Whole-study results and caveats: Across the age range, TCR beta diversity per million T cells fell in a roughly linear way.

Note on this clonotype: Its target is not known.

The CDR3 consists of 15 residues. Then a second PCR, running about 6 to 12 cycles, was carried out with a sample-barcoded 5' primer and a J-beta primer mix. MiXCR was run by TCRdb on the 5' RACE reads, yielding one entry per CDR3 protein. The sample includes about 780,000 distinct CDR3 sequences, around two thirds of them seen just once. The sequence was collected from a man in his thirties or forties in good health. This chain connects TRBV12-3 or TRBV12-4 to TRBJ2-5, with a tentative D call TRBD2 (6 bases). The closer fit of TRBJ2-7 to the DNA end suggests the J call may be wrong. The specimen sequenced was blood. The CDR3 DNA sequence: TGTGCCAGCAAGGATTATGGGGGACTGTCCTACGAGCAGTACTTC. Its protein product is CASKDYGGLSYEQYF.